Included here is one TCR beta chain sequence, with context. This record comes from a study of blood T cells in healthy people across ages. Per the germline V gene, CDR1 is SNHLY and CDR2 is FYNNEI. This CDR3 is 16 amino acids long. For the second PCR, which ran for about 6 to 11 cycles, a sample-barcoded 5' primer and a J-beta primer mix were used. Using its own MiXCR run on the 5' RACE reads, TCRdb lists one record per CDR3 protein. The sample contains 1.5 million to 2 million distinct CDR3 sequences, about 50% of which appear only once. The chain has TRBV2 and TRBJ2-7; the match to TRBD2 covers 12 bases. The closer fit of TRBJ2-5 to the DNA end suggests the J call may be wrong. The receptor was isolated from a woman between 35 and 50 years old in good health. The specimen was blood. The CDR3 DNA follows: TGTGCCAGCAGGGCGGGACTAGCGGGCGCTTCCGGGACCCAGTACTTC. Its protein product is CASRAGLAGASGTQYF.